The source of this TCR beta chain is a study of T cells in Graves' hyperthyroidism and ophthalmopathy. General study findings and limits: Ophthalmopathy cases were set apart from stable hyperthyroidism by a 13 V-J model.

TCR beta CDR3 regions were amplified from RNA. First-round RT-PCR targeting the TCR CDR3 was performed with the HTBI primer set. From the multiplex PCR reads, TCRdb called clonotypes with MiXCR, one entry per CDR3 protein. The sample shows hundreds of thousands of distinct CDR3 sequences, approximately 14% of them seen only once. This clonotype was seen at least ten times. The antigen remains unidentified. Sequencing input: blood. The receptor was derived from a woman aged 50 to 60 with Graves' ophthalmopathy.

CDR3 in amino acids: CASSSSGIGTDTQYF. The CDR3 nucleotides read TGTGCCAGCAGTTCTAGCGGGATCGGCACAGATACGCAGTATTTT. The chain employs TRBV12-3 or TRBV12-4 and TRBJ2-3, with TRBD2 identical over 9 bases. V dropped 4 bases and J dropped 1; count of bases not matched to a gene: 3. The CDR3 contains 15 residues.